This T cell receptor beta chain originates from a study of T-cell reconstitution after alpha-beta-depleted transplantation in children. The ends were cut back, 5 bases at V and 2 bases at J, with 13 bases in the middle. The CDR3 spans 13 residues. Germline CDR1 SQVTM, CDR2 ANQGSEA. This clonotype was counted at least ten times. Preparing the TCRbeta library involved the use of unique molecular identifiers. One entry per CDR3 protein results from TCRdb running MiXCR on the PCR reads. The profile shows hundreds of thousands of distinct CDR3 sequences, 10% to 15% of them singletons. Source: PBMCs, taken before TCRalphabeta/CD19-depleted stem cell transplant. The chain uses TRBV29-1 and TRBJ2-7, with TRBD2 as a possible D gene (5 bases). This clonotype originated in a girl under 10 years old with congenital amegakaryocytic thrombocytopenia, due to receive a stem cell transplant. The CDR3 loop is CSVWASPAYEQYF. The CDR3 bases are TGCAGCGTTTGGGCTAGCCCTGCCTACGAGCAGTACTTC.